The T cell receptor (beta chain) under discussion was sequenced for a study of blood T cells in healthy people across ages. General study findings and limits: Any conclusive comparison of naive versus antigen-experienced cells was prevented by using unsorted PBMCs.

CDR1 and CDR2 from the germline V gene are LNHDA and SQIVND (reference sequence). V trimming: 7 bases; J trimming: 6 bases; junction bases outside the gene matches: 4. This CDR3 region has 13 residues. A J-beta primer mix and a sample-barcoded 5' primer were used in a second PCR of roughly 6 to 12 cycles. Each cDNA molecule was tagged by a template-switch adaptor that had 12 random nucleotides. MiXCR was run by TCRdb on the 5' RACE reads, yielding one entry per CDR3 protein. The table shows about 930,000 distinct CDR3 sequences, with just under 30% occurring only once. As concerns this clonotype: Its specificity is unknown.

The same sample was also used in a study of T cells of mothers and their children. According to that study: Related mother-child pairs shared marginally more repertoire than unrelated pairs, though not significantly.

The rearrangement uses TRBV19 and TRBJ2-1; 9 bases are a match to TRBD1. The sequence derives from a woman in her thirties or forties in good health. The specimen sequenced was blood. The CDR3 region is CASNRGLANEQFF. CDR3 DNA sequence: TGTGCCAGTAACAGGGGGCTTGCCAATGAGCAGTTCTTC.